The 10 T cell receptor beta chains in this list originate from one sample, sequenced in a study of cytomegalovirus exposure and HLA in healthy donors. The table came from immunoSEQ multiplex PCR; TCRdb's copy has only in-frame clones and leaves some out. The sample carries over 200,000 clones, 65% to 85% recorded once. Sequenced sample: PBMCs. The receptors derive from a woman aged 25 to 45 in good health and CMV-seropositive.

V usage is TRBV28 and J usage is TRBJ1-2; D possibly corresponds to TRBD1 (5 bases). The V gene lost 4 bases and the J gene lost 4 bases, with 13 bases spanning the gap. Germline CDR1 and CDR2: MDHEN and SYDVKM. This CDR3 region has 14 residues. CDR3 region: CASSSGTGGYGYTF. The DNA of the CDR3 is TGTGCCAGCAGTTCCGGGACGGGGGGCTATGGCTACACCTTC.

The genes are TRBV30 and TRBJ2-7; D is uncertain. The CDR3 totals 11 residues. The V gene's germline CDR1 is GTSNPN and CDR2 SVGIG (reference sequence). The V end was cut by 3 bases, the J end by 5 bases, with 8 bases between. CDR3 coding DNA: TGTGCCTGGAGGACCTTCGACGAGCAGTACTTC. Amino acid sequence: CAWRTFDEQYF.

This clone was observed a few times. The rearrangement links TRBV9 to TRBJ2-2; 13 bases line up with TRBD2. Germline loops: CDR1 SGDLS, CDR2 YYNGEE. The CDR3 has 16 residues. Trimming at V came to 4 bases and at J to 6 bases, leaving 6 bases not matched to a gene. Here the CDR3 DNA reads TGTGCCAGCAGCCCCGGGACTAGCGGGATTTCCGGGGAGCTGTTTTTT. Translation gives CASSPGTSGISGELFF.

This chain connects TRBV6-1 to TRBJ1-2; a weak D match, TRBD1 (5 bases). The CDR3 spans 14 residues. V lost 6 bases and J 4 bases, leaving 15 bases between the germline ends. CDR1 and CDR2 (germline): MNHNS, SASEGT. CDR3 loop: CASSRGGLFYGYTF. The CDR3 nucleotides read TGTGCCAGCAGCCGGGGCGGACTGTTCTATGGCTACACCTTC.

A few counts support this clone. The V and J genes are TRBV9 and TRBJ2-1; D uncertain. There are 14 residues in the CDR3. Germline loops: CDR1 SGDLS, CDR2 YYNGEE. Deletions cut 0 bases from V and 4 bases from J, with 8 bases between. The CDR3 spells CASSVAASYNEQFF. CDR3 bases: TGTGCCAGCAGCGTAGCGGCTAGTTACAATGAGCAGTTCTTC.

This chain connects TRBV6-1 to TRBJ2-2; tentatively, D is TRBD2 (6 bases). This CDR3 has 15 amino acids. Trimming shortened V by 3 bases and J by 4 bases, and 12 bases separated the two germline ends. CDR1 is MNHNS and CDR2 is SASEGT in the germline V gene. CDR3 nucleotides: TGTGCCAGCAGTGAGTTGTACGGGAGCACCGGGGAGCTGTTTTTT. Its protein is CASSELYGSTGELFF.

The chain is built from TRBV30 and TRBJ1-1; 12 bases agree with TRBD1. This CDR3 is built from 14 residues. V shed 2 bases, J shed 7 bases, and the junction held 5 bases outside the gene matches. CDR1 GTSNPN and CDR2 SVGIG come from the germline V gene (reference sequence). The CDR3 DNA sequence: TGTGCCTGGAGTACCGGGACAGGGGGCATTGAAGCTTTCTTT. Its translation is CAWSTGTGGIEAFF. The whole variable domain, remainder taken from reference TRBV30 and TRBJ1-1, is SQTIHQWPATLVQPVGSPLSLECTVEGTSNPNLYWYRQAAGRGLQLLFYSVGIGQISSEVPQNLSASRPQDRQFILSSKKLLLSDSGFYLCAWSTGTGGIEAFFGQGTRLTVV.

The CDR3 DNA follows: TGTGCCTGGAGTAGGCGGGAGGCCCAAGAGACCCAGTACTTC. Translated, it gives CAWSRREAQETQYF. The chain joins TRBV30 to TRBJ2-5, with 8 positions matching TRBD2. Germline V CDR1 and CDR2: GTSNPN, SVGIG (reference sequence). CDR3 length: 14 amino acids. V shed 2 bases, J shed 1 base, and the junction held 3 bases outside the gene matches.

There are a few counts of this clone. J is TRBJ2-7 and V is TRBV5-1, with D unresolved. The CDR3 totals 14 residues. In germline, CDR1 is SGHRS, CDR2 YFSETQ. V was trimmed by 0 bases and J by 0 bases, leaving 7 bases between them. CDR3 sequence (DNA): TGCGCCAGCAGCTTGGCCGAATTCTCCTACGAGCAGTACTTC. It yields the protein CASSLAEFSYEQYF.

This chain joins TRBV7-2 and TRBJ1-2; D is unresolved. The germline V gene encodes CDR1 SGHTA and CDR2 FQGNSA. The length of the CDR3 is 15 residues. Between the trimmed V and J ends, which lost 5 bases and 2 bases, there was a span of 15 bases. As DNA, the CDR3 is TGTGCCAGCAGCCAAGATGCCGTGGGGAACTATGGCTACACCTTC. It encodes CASSQDAVGNYGYTF.